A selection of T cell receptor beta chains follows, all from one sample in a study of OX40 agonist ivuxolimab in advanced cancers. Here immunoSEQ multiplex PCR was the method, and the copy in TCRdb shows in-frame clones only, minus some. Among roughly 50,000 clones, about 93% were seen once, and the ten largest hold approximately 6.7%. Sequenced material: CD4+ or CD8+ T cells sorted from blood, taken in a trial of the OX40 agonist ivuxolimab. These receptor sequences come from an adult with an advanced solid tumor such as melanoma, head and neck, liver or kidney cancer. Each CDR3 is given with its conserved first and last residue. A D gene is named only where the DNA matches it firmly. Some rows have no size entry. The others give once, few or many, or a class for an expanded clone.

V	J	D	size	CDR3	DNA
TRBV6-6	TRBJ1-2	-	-	CASSLRVLGGYTF	TGTGCCAGCAGTCTCAGGGTTCTCGGAGGCTACACCTTC
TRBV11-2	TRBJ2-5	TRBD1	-	CASSLDFGQGIRETQYF	TGTGCCAGCAGCTTAGATTTCGGACAGGGGATTCGAGAGACCCAGTACTTC
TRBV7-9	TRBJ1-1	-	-	CASSAGVEAFF	TGTGCCAGCAGCGCAGGGGTTGAAGCTTTCTTT
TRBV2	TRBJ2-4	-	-	CASSDGRGAKNIQYF	TGTGCCAGCAGTGATGGGCGAGGGGCCAAAAACATTCAGTACTTC
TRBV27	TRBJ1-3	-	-	CASSLNGQVYF	TGTGCCAGCAGTTTGAACGGGCAGGTGTATTTT
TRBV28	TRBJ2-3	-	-	CASGTRDTHPDTQYF	TGTGCCAGCGGGACCCGGGACACTCACCCAGATACGCAGTATTTT
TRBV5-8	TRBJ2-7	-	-	CASIQHGESYEQYF	TGTGCCAGCATCCAACACGGGGAGAGCTACGAGCAGTACTTC
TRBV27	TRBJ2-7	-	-	CASSPSLQESYEQYF	TGTGCCAGCAGCCCATCCCTACAGGAATCCTACGAGCAGTACTTC
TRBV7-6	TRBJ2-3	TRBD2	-	CASSLSGGAGDTQYF	TGTGCCAGCAGCCTCAGCGGGGGGGCCGGTGATACGCAGTATTTT
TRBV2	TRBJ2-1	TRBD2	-	CASFRGGSYNEQFF	TGTGCCAGCTTCCGGGGGGGCTCCTACAATGAGCAGTTCTTC
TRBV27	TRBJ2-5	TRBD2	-	CASSSSSGGAETQYF	TGTGCCAGCAGTTCCTCTAGCGGGGGGGCCGAGACCCAGTACTTC
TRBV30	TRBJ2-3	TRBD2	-	CAWSETSSGDTQYF	TGTGCCTGGAGTGAGACTAGCTCGGGGGATACGCAGTATTTT
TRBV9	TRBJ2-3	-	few	CASSPGGVTDTQYF	TGTGCCAGCAGCCCCGGGGGAGTCACAGATACGCAGTATTTT
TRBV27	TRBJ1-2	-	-	CASSLSGYGYTF	TGTGCCAGCAGTTTATCAGGGTATGGCTACACCTTC
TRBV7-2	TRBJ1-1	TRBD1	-	CASSHPGDRGFDTEAFF	TGTGCCAGCAGCCACCCGGGGGACAGGGGGTTCGACACTGAAGCTTTCTTT
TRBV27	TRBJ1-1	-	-	CASSSTGNTEAFF	TGTGCCAGCAGTTCTACTGGGAACACTGAAGCTTTCTTT
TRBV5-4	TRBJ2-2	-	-	CASSAGRGNTGELFF	TGTGCCAGCAGCGCTGGACGGGGGAACACCGGGGAGCTGTTTTTT
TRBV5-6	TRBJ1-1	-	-	CASSWTLNTEAFF	TGTGCCAGCAGCTGGACACTGAACACTGAAGCTTTCTTT
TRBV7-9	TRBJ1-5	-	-	CASSLPLGPQHF	TGTGCCAGCAGCTTACCCCTGGGGCCCCAGCATTTT
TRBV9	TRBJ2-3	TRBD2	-	CASSVSGGYEDTQYF	TGTGCCAGCAGCGTTAGCGGGGGGTATGAAGATACGCAGTATTTT
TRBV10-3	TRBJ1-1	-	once	CAISEAGVNTEAFF	TGTGCCATCAGTGAGGCAGGGGTTAACACTGAAGCTTTCTTT
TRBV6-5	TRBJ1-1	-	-	CASNRVGSTEAFF	TGTGCCAGCAATCGGGTGGGGAGCACTGAAGCTTTCTTT
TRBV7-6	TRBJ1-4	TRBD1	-	CASSLDRGEKLFF	TGTGCCAGCAGCTTAGACAGGGGTGAAAAACTGTTTTTT
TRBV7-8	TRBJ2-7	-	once	CASSPRRGLSYEQYF	TGTGCCAGCAGCCCCCGCAGGGGACTCTCCTACGAGCAGTACTTC
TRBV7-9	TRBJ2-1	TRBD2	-	CASSFLAGGLNEQFF	TGTGCCAGCAGCTTCCTAGCGGGGGGGCTCAATGAGCAGTTCTTC
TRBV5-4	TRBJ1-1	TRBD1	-	CASSLKGANTEAFF	TGTGCCAGCAGCTTGAAGGGGGCGAACACTGAAGCTTTCTTT
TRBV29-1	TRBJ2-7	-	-	CSVEDGQGQEQYF	TGCAGCGTTGAAGATGGGCAGGGCCAGGAGCAGTACTTC
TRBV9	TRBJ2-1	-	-	CASSTAGQVYQEQFF	TGTGCCAGCAGTACAGCGGGACAGGTTTATCAGGAGCAGTTCTTC
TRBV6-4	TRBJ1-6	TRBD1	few	CASERTGLNSPLHF	TGTGCCAGCGAACGGACAGGGTTGAATTCACCCCTCCACTTT
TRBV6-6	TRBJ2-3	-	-	CASSPEGGDTQYF	TGTGCCAGCAGTCCGGAAGGTGGGGATACGCAGTATTTT
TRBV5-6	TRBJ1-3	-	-	CASSLGRLESSGNTIYF	TGTGCCAGCAGCTTGGGACGACTCGAAAGCTCTGGAAACACCATATATTTT
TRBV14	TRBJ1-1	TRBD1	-	CASSQGLDWDRIEAFF	TGTGCCAGCAGCCAAGGACTCGATTGGGACAGGATTGAAGCTTTCTTT
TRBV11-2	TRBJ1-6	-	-	CASSLGWSGEGSPLHF	TGTGCCAGCAGCTTAGGATGGTCAGGAGAAGGATCACCCCTCCACTTT